Following are 13 T cell receptor beta chains from one sample sequenced in a study of cytotoxic CD8 clonotypes in ibrutinib-treated CLL. The assay was immunoSEQ multiplex PCR, and TCRdb's table has in-frame clones only and misses some. The data hold over 250,000 clones, with approximately 76% observed a single time. The sequencing used PBMCs, collected at disease progression, from a patient treated with ibrutinib. The source of these receptors is a human donor with chronic lymphocytic leukemia.

The gene calls are TRBV4-1 and TRBJ2-1, with 7 nucleotides matching TRBD1. The CDR3 is 12 residues long. V shed 3 bases, J shed 13 bases, and the junction held 6 bases outside the gene matches. Germline loops: CDR1 MGHRA, CDR2 YSYEKL. The CDR3 DNA follows: TGCGCCAGCAGCCATCCACAGGGGAATCAGTTCTTC. Protein sequence: CASSHPQGNQFF.

The chain recombines TRBV6-6 with TRBJ2-7; TRBD2 aligns across 10 bases. Losses at the gene ends were 4 bases for V and 4 bases for J; bases not matched to a gene: 1. In germline, CDR1 is MNHNY, CDR2 SVGAGI (reference sequence). The CDR3 is 13 residues long. The DNA of the CDR3 is TGTGCCAGCAGTTCTAGCGGGAGTTACGAGCAGTACTTC. Its protein product is CASSSSGSYEQYF.

The chain employs TRBV29-1 and TRBJ1-1; tentatively, D is TRBD1 (5 bases). Germline-derived CDR1 and CDR2 are SQVTM and ANQGSEA. The CDR3 extends over 17 amino acids. Trimming stripped 3 bases from V and 5 bases from J, with 25 bases between. The CDR3 DNA is TGCAGCGTTGAGGGGCTCCCGGGACGAAAACGAGGAACTGAAGCTTTCTTT. Its translation: CSVEGLPGRKRGTEAFF.

The chain carries TRBV21-1 and TRBJ2-5; the D call of TRBD2 is as the table states it, not checked on the DNA. TRBV21-1 is deemed a pseudogene. CDR3 size: 17 residues. CDR3 protein: CASSKGRLAGGLETQYF. The DNA of the CDR3 is TGTGCCAGCAGCAAAGGGAGGCTAGCGGGGGGTTTAGAGACCCAGTACTTC.

The rearrangement links TRBV11-3 to TRBJ2-7; 7 nucleotides agree with TRBD1. The V and J ends lost 0 bases and 4 bases, in that order; junction bases with no gene match: 6. Germline V gene lookup returns CDR1 SGHNT and CDR2 YENEEA. The CDR3 covers 15 residues. The CDR3 loop is CASSLEGDRDYEQYF. DNA of the CDR3: TGTGCCAGCAGCTTAGAGGGCGACAGGGATTACGAGCAGTACTTC.

The V call is TRBV5-6, the J call TRBJ1-2; no firm D call. Germline V lookup: CDR1 SGHDT, CDR2 YYEEEE. V was shortened by 4 bases and J by 5 bases, with 27 bases between the two germline ends. This CDR3 comprises 18 residues. The CDR3 nucleotides are TGTGCCAGCAGCAATTTAACCCCACCCCGGGCAGGAGCTTATGGCTACACCTTC. Translating it yields CASSNLTPPRAGAYGYTF.

This sequence joins TRBV6-6 and TRBJ2-7; 8 bases align to TRBD2. Germline loops: CDR1 MNHNY, CDR2 SVGAGI (reference sequence). This CDR3 spans 16 amino acids. V trimming: 0 bases; J trimming: 4 bases; junction bases outside the gene matches: 8. The CDR3 loop reads CASSYSTLAGNYEQYF. The CDR3 coding sequence is TGTGCCAGCAGTTACTCGACCCTAGCGGGCAATTACGAGCAGTACTTC.

The chain has TRBV19 and TRBJ1-2; a possible D gene is TRBD1 (5 bases). Germline assignment: CDR1 LNHDA and CDR2 SQIVND (reference sequence). CDR3 length equals 16 residues. V was pared by 8 bases and J by 4 bases, with 23 bases between. The CDR3 here is CASERGRAKTSYGYTF. The DNA for the CDR3 is TGTGCCAGTGAACGGGGCAGGGCTAAAACCTCCTATGGCTACACCTTC.

This rearrangement joins TRBV4-3 to TRBJ2-3; TRBD2 aligns across 9 bases. The CDR3 totals 15 residues. The germline gives CDR1 LGHNA, CDR2 YSLEER. The V gene end was trimmed by 4 bases and the J gene end by 1 base; junction bases not matched to a gene: 3. The CDR3 DNA reads TGCGCCAGCAGCCTAGCGGGAGTGGGCACAGATACGCAGTATTTT. Protein product: CASSLAGVGTDTQYF.

The V and J genes are TRBV7-9 and TRBJ2-7; TRBD1 matches 7 bases. Germline CDR1 SEHNR, CDR2 FQNEAQ (reference sequence). The junction had 2 bases not matched to a gene; V was cut back by 6 bases and J by 0 bases. This CDR3 is 13 amino acids long. CDR3 loop: CASSRQGSYEQYF. The CDR3 nucleotides are TGTGCCAGCAGTAGACAGGGCTCCTACGAGCAGTACTTC.

The genes are TRBV29-1 and TRBJ2-5, with D unresolved. V was cut by 4 bases and J by 1 base, with 4 bases left in between. This CDR3 is built from 11 residues. Germline lookup yields CDR1 SQVTM and CDR2 ANQGSEA. The CDR3 DNA reads TGCAGCGTTGGGGTCCAAGAGACCCAGTACTTC. It yields the protein CSVGVQETQYF.

The chain has TRBV6-5 and TRBJ1-5; perhaps TRBD1 as D (5 bases). From germline, CDR1 is MNHEY and CDR2 SVGAGI. V dropped 8 bases and J dropped 1 base, with 15 bases sitting between them. The CDR3 is made up of 15 amino acids. Here the CDR3 reads CASGRGGLSNQPQHF. In DNA form, the CDR3 reads TGTGCCAGCGGGAGGGGAGGGCTAAGCAATCAGCCCCAGCATTTT.

V usage is TRBV5-5 and J usage is TRBJ1-2; D might be TRBD1 (6 bases). CDR1 and CDR2 from the germline V gene are SGHKS and YYEKEE (reference sequence). This CDR3 contains 13 residues. V was clipped by 5 bases and J by 5 bases, with 13 bases between them. In DNA form, the CDR3 reads TGTGCCAGCAGGAACAGGGCCCCTTATGGCTACACCTTC. It is translated as CASRNRAPYGYTF.